The clone carrying this TCR beta chain appeared once. These data are taken from a study of shared clonotypes between healthy human individuals. The V gene's germline CDR1 is SGHKS and CDR2 YYEKEE (reference sequence). This CDR3 is built from 16 residues. J lost 1 base, V lost 0 bases, and 4 bases had no gene match. Deep-level assay runs were performed. Repertoires were generated with immunoSEQ multiplex PCR, while TCRdb's copy carries only in-frame clones and drops some. This table holds roughly 2,500,000 clones, 93% found once. Partitioning of CD4+ cells yielded a CD45RA+ naive subset and a CD45RA-negative memory subset.

The sequence was collected from a young man in good health. Some clones in this sample may be carry-over from other donors' samples. Sequencing was performed on naive CD4+ T cells from PBMCs. Subset reported: CD45RA+ positively selected. The chain joins TRBV5-5 to TRBJ1-5; 7 positions match TRBD1. The CDR3 loop is CASSLEGGWSNQPQHF. CDR3 DNA: TGTGCCAGCAGCTTGGAAGGGGGCTGGAGCAATCAGCCCCAGCATTTT.